Below are 7 T cell receptor beta chains sequenced from a single sample in a study of HIV-infected patients and healthy controls. 400 to 550 ng RNA was reverse transcribed with alpha and beta constant-region primers. Each of the alpha and beta chains got its own library through chain-specific third strand synthesis with indices. MiXCR, applied by TCRdb to the 5' RACE reads, yields one record per CDR3 protein. The sample has about 14,000 distinct CDR3 sequences, more than 8.5% seen once. All unsorted peripheral T cells were captured because whole blood was used without fractionation. Specimen: blood. These TCRs come from an adult in good health.

This clonotype was counted many times. The rearrangement links TRBV6-2 or TRBV6-3 to TRBJ2-1; possibly TRBD1 for D (7 bases). Germline loops: CDR1 MNHEY, CDR2 SVGEGT. CDR3 length: 15 residues. V lost 2 bases and J lost 6, with 14 bases in between. CDR3 protein: CASSYAWQGGNEQFF. The CDR3 coding sequence is TGTGCCAGCAGTTACGCATGGCAGGGGGGCAATGAGCAGTTCTTC.

The V call is TRBV6-2 or TRBV6-3, the J call TRBJ1-6; maybe TRBD1 (6 bases). This CDR3 comprises 15 residues. V was cut by 6 bases and J by 9 bases, with 18 bases left in between. Germline loops: CDR1 MNHEY, CDR2 SVGEGT. The CDR3 DNA follows: TGTGCCAGCAGCGGGGGCCTAGCGAGCCGTTCACCCCTCCACTTT. Amino acid sequence: CASSGGLASRSPLHF.

This clonotype was recorded at least ten times. The J gene is TRBJ2-1, the V gene TRBV3-1, with TRBD2 as a possible D gene (6 bases). This CDR3 contains 14 residues. V was shortened by 4 bases and J by 10 bases, with 17 bases between the two germline ends. CDR1 and CDR2 from the germline V gene are LGHDT and YNNKEL (reference sequence). Written as DNA, the CDR3 is TGTGCCAGCAGCCCCTCAGGAGGGGCCGCAGAGCAGTTCTTC. Amino acids: CASSPSGGAAEQFF.

This clonotype was detected many times. The V gene is TRBV6-5, the J gene TRBJ2-6; D gene uncertain. The germline V gene has CDR1 MNHEY and CDR2 SVGAGI. The CDR3 is made up of 15 amino acids. Trimming removed 0 bases at V and 1 base at J, with 4 bases between. The CDR3 loop reads CASSYSQSGANVLTF. As DNA, the CDR3 is TGTGCCAGCAGTTACTCGCAGTCTGGGGCCAACGTCCTGACTTTC.

The chain has TRBV28 and TRBJ1-6, with D possibly matching TRBD1 (6 bases). V gave up 6 bases and J gave up 8 bases, with 17 bases separating them. Germline V lookup: CDR1 MDHEN, CDR2 SYDVKM. This CDR3 has 15 amino acids. CDR3 nucleotide sequence: TGTGCCAGCAGCCACACTGGGGACATATATTCACCCCTCCACTTT. It yields the protein CASSHTGDIYSPLHF.

This clonotype was counted many times. This sequence joins TRBV6-6 and TRBJ1-2; a possible D gene is TRBD1 (6 bases). Germline V lookup: CDR1 MNHNY, CDR2 SVGAGI (reference sequence). Trimming left V 4 bases short and J 6 bases short, with 15 bases between. CDR3 length: 14 amino acids. The CDR3 sequence is CASSSFDRIHGYTF. The CDR3 nucleotides read TGTGCCAGCAGTTCCTTCGACAGGATCCATGGCTACACCTTC.

This clonotype was detected ten times or more. The genes are TRBV6-1 and TRBJ1-5; perhaps TRBD1 as D (5 bases). The V gene's germline CDR1 is MNHNS and CDR2 SASEGT. V shed 2 bases and J shed 0 bases, with 11 bases lying between them. This CDR3 spans 16 amino acids. The CDR3, as DNA: TGTGCCAGCAGTGAAAGTCGGACACTTAGCAATCAGCCCCAGCATTTT. Protein: CASSESRTLSNQPQHF.